The source of this T cell receptor beta chain is a study of long-term antiretroviral therapy in people with HIV. Researchers report immunoSEQ v3.0 was run at survey level. The protocol was immunoSEQ multiplex PCR, while the TCRdb copy is restricted to in-frame clones and leaves out a portion. The repertoire holds tens of thousands of clones, with approximately 86% as singletons. The CDR3 has 15 residues. The V segment lost 2 bases and the J segment 4 bases; nucleotides outside the gene matches: 7. From germline, CDR1 is MNHNS and CDR2 SASEGT. This sequence joins TRBV6-1 and TRBJ1-1, with TRBD1 identical over 7 bases. The sample consisted of unsorted PBMCs, taken 1.3 years after starting antiretroviral therapy. The receptor comes from a man in his sixties with HIV. The CDR3 sequence is CASSELGGAGTEAFF. As DNA, the CDR3 is TGTGCCAGCAGTGAATTAGGGGGCGCGGGCACTGAAGCTTTCTTT.